The 19 T cell receptor beta chains presented below share a single source sample, sequenced in a study of blood T cells in healthy people across ages. It was with a sample-barcoded 5' primer and a J-beta primer mix that a second PCR of roughly 7 to 12 cycles was run. TCRdb passed the 5' RACE reads through MiXCR, listing each CDR3 protein once. The sample consists of roughly 900,000 distinct CDR3 sequences, around 46% of them appearing once. Sequencing was performed on blood. These receptors were collected from a man in his thirties or forties in good health.

In regard to this clonotype: A read error may account for a junction end that differs from germline. V usage is TRBV6-5 and J usage is TRBJ1-5, with D possibly TRBD1 on 5 matching bases. The V gene's germline CDR1 is MNHEY and CDR2 SVGAGI. This CDR3 is built from 17 residues. The CDR3 reads CAGSSYRDPDGNQPQHF. CDR3 sequence (DNA): TGTGCCGGCAGTTCCTATCGGGACCCGGATGGCAATCAGCCCCAGCATTTT.

The genes are TRBV3-1 and TRBJ1-1; unclear D gene. This CDR3 is 13 amino acids long. Trimming took off 5 bases at V and 1 base at J, with 8 bases between the two ends. From germline, CDR1 is LGHDT and CDR2 YNNKEL (reference sequence). CDR3 nucleotide sequence: TGTGCCAGCAGCTCGACGACGAACACTGAAGCTTTCTTT. It translates to CASSSTTNTEAFF.

The chain carries TRBV4-2 and TRBJ1-2; a weak D match, TRBD1 (5 bases). Germline CDR1 reads LGHNA; CDR2 reads YNFKEQ. Trimming shortened V by 0 bases and J by 6 bases, and 11 bases separated the two germline ends. The CDR3 covers 14 residues. The CDR3 region is CASSQEVGANGYTF. DNA for the CDR3: TGTGCCAGCAGCCAAGAAGTAGGGGCGAATGGCTACACCTTC.

This chain joins TRBV5-1 and TRBJ2-5, with D perhaps matching TRBD2 (6 bases). The CDR3 length is 12 residues. The V end was cut by 0 bases, the J end by 11 bases, with 11 bases between. CDR1 is SGHRS and CDR2 is YFSETQ in the germline V gene. The CDR3 DNA follows: TGCGCCAGCAGCTTGGAGCTCCGGGAGCAGTACTTC. Its translation: CASSLELREQYF.

This clonotype showed up just once. The rearrangement joins TRBV20-1 to TRBJ2-3; 7 bases fit TRBD1. The CDR3 length is 14 residues. The ends lost 1 base at V and 6 bases at J; junction bases unmatched: 7. Germline loops: CDR1 DFQATT, CDR2 SNEGSKA (reference sequence). Here the CDR3 reads CSARATGRRDTQYF. CDR3 DNA: TGCAGTGCTAGAGCGACAGGGCGCAGGGATACGCAGTATTTT.

This clonotype came up a few times. This chain links TRBV20-1 with TRBJ1-5; D uncertain. CDR1 is DFQATT, CDR2 SNEGSKA, per germline (reference sequence). The V end was cut by 3 bases, the J end by 4 bases, with 7 bases between. The CDR3 runs to 12 residues. CDR3 loop: CSASHRNQPQHF. DNA for the CDR3: TGCAGTGCTAGTCATCGGAATCAGCCCCAGCATTTT.

This clonotype came up a few times. The chain carries TRBV6-1 and TRBJ2-3; D gene ambiguous. This CDR3 spans 12 amino acids. Germline V lookup: CDR1 MNHNS, CDR2 SASEGT. Trimming took 3 bases from V and 5 from J, leaving 6 bases between them. The CDR3 sequence is CASSDGQDTQYF. CDR3 DNA sequence: TGTGCCAGCAGTGATGGCCAAGATACGCAGTATTTT.

This chain links TRBV9 with TRBJ2-2, with D perhaps TRBD1 (5 bases). Germline-derived CDR1 and CDR2 are SGDLS and YYNGEE. V lost 3 bases and J lost 4, with 10 bases in between. This CDR3 contains 14 residues. The CDR3: CASSARQLTGELFF. In DNA form, the CDR3 reads TGTGCCAGCAGCGCCCGACAGCTCACCGGGGAGCTGTTTTTT.

This clonotype turned up a few times. The rearrangement links TRBV4-1 to TRBJ1-2; D might be TRBD1 (5 bases). Trimming removed 1 base from V and 6 bases from J, with 12 bases in between. The germline CDR1 and CDR2 sequences are MGHRA and YSYEKL. The CDR3 runs 14 residues. For the CDR3, the DNA is TGCGCCAGCAGCCAAGTATTAGCGGGGCATGGCTACACCTTC. Translation: CASSQVLAGHGYTF.

V gene TRBV2 combines with J gene TRBJ2-3, with 11 positions matching TRBD2. Trimming cost V 6 bases and J 6 bases; bases outside gene matches: 11. CDR3 length: 16 residues. CDR1 SNHLY and CDR2 FYNNEI come from the germline V gene. The CDR3 sequence: CASSPLAGGKGDTQYF. CDR3 sequence (DNA): TGTGCCAGCAGCCCCCTAGCGGGAGGAAAGGGGGATACGCAGTATTTT.

This clonotype was seen a handful of times. This sequence joins TRBV5-1 and TRBJ2-1; D perhaps matches TRBD2 (5 bases). The CDR3 sequence is 15 residues long. Trimming pared 2 bases from V and 0 bases from J, leaving 9 bases between. The germline CDR1 and CDR2 sequences are SGHRS and YFSETQ. The CDR3 DNA reads as TGCGCCAGCAGCTTTCGGGAATACTCCTACAATGAGCAGTTCTTC. The encoded protein is CASSFREYSYNEQFF.

The V gene is TRBV27, the J gene TRBJ2-7; perhaps TRBD2 as D (6 bases). V gave up 5 bases and J gave up 2 bases, with 10 bases separating them. The CDR3 has 13 residues. Germline V gene data show CDR1 as MNHEY and CDR2 as SMNVEV (reference sequence). The CDR3 sequence: CASSGGMAYEQYF. Written as DNA, the CDR3 is TGTGCCAGCAGTGGGGGGATGGCCTACGAGCAGTACTTC.

Ten or more counts support this clonotype. The gene calls are TRBV9 and TRBJ2-3; D might be TRBD2 (6 bases). Germline lookup yields CDR1 SGDLS and CDR2 YYNGEE. Trimming took off 3 bases at V and 1 base at J, with 6 bases between the two ends. The length of the CDR3 is 13 residues. CDR3 sequence: CASSGGGTDTQYF. In DNA form, the CDR3 reads TGTGCCAGCAGCGGGGGGGGCACAGATACGCAGTATTTT.

The chain couples TRBV21-1 to TRBJ2-3; TRBD1 is the table's D call and was not checked against the DNA. TRBV21-1 is marked as a pseudogene. The CDR3 spans 16 residues. In nucleotides, the CDR3 is TGTGCCAGCAGCAACTGGGACAGGGCTAGCACAGATACGCAGTATTTT. It specifies CASSNWDRASTDTQYF.

The chain couples TRBV6-2 or TRBV6-3 to TRBJ2-3; D is undetermined. Between the trimmed V and J ends, which lost 5 bases and 2 bases, there was a span of 8 bases. The CDR3 is made up of 13 amino acids. Per germline, CDR1 MNHEY and CDR2 SVGEGT. The DNA for the CDR3 is TGTGCCAGCAGTGACCAGATCACAGATACGCAGTATTTT. Translation gives CASSDQITDTQYF.

V is TRBV28 and J is TRBJ1-3; TRBD1 is a possible D gene (5 bases). This CDR3 contains 13 residues. The ends were cut back, 8 bases at V and 6 bases at J, with 14 bases in the middle. Germline values: CDR1 MDHEN, CDR2 SYDVKM. Written as DNA, the CDR3 is TGTGCCAGCGGGGAGGGGCAACCAAACACCATATATTTT. This gives the protein CASGEGQPNTIYF.

This rearrangement joins TRBV28 to TRBJ1-2, with a tentative D call TRBD1 (6 bases). V lost 5 bases and J lost 8, with 18 bases in between. The CDR3 is made up of 14 amino acids. The V gene's germline CDR1 is MDHEN and CDR2 SYDVKM. The CDR3 DNA is TGTGCCAGCAGTCCGCCTCCAGGGGAGGGAGGCTACACCTTC. Residues: CASSPPPGEGGYTF.

The chain combines TRBV9 with TRBJ2-3, with D maybe TRBD2 (7 bases). The CDR3 loop spans 15 amino acids. V dropped 4 bases and J dropped 2 bases, with 14 bases sitting between them. Germline loops: CDR1 SGDLS, CDR2 YYNGEE. In nucleotides, the CDR3 is TGTGCCAGCAGCTCGCTCGGGGGGCCCACAGATACGCAGTATTTT. Translated, it gives CASSSLGGPTDTQYF.

J is TRBJ2-5 and V is TRBV10-3; 12 bases fit TRBD1. The closer fit of TRBJ2-7 to the DNA end suggests the J call may be wrong. The CDR3 covers 14 residues. Germline CDR1 ENHRY, CDR2 SYGVKD. The CDR3 spells CAIREGQGAAEQYF. The CDR3 region has the DNA TGTGCCATCAGGGAGGGACAGGGGGCGGCCGAGCAGTACTTC.